The 28 T cell receptor beta chains in this list originate from one sample, sequenced in a study of regulatory T cells in long-lasting Graves disease. In building TCR beta libraries, iRepertoire HTBI primers were used together with Arm-PCR of CDR3 regions. Each CDR3 protein is one row after TCRdb ran MiXCR on the multiplex PCR reads. This table holds 350,000 to 450,000 distinct CDR3 sequences, around 15% found once. Specified time point: newly diagnosed GD, antithyroid drugs for less than 3 months. There was RNA extracted from PBMCs, and the TCR library was made from it. The data were also submitted as part of a second study, on T cells in Graves' hyperthyroidism and ophthalmopathy.

The sequencing used peripheral blood mononuclear cells (PBMCs), collected at new diagnosis, from a patient treated with antithyroid drugs. These TCRs come from a man aged 35 to 55 with Graves disease.

This clonotype was counted ten times or more. The V gene is TRBV28, the J gene TRBJ2-3; 9 bases align to TRBD2. With 9 bases clipped from V and 5 bases from J, the junction kept 9 bases outside the gene matches. Germline V gene lookup returns CDR1 MDHEN and CDR2 SYDVKM. The CDR3 runs to 14 residues. For the CDR3, the DNA is TGTGCCAGTACGCGGGGGGGCTTTGGAGATACGCAGTATTTT. It specifies CASTRGGFGDTQYF.

This chain uses TRBV5-1 with TRBJ2-2; D assignment may be TRBD1 or TRBD2 (5 bases each). CDR3 length: 16 amino acids. V gave up 3 bases and J gave up 2 bases, with 14 bases separating them. Per germline, CDR1 SGHRS and CDR2 YFSETQ. The CDR3 DNA reads TGCGCCAGCAGCTACTATTCAGGGAGTAACACCGGGGAGCTGTTTTTT. The encoded protein is CASSYYSGSNTGELFF.

This clonotype has more than one count but fewer than ten. The chain combines TRBV28 with TRBJ1-4; the D gene is possibly TRBD1 (6 bases). This CDR3 contains 16 residues. V shed 1 base and J shed 7 bases, with 16 bases lying between them. Germline V gene lookup returns CDR1 MDHEN and CDR2 SYDVKM. As DNA, the CDR3 is TGTGCCAGCAGTTTATCCCTCACAGGGTCTGGTGAAAAACTGTTTTTT. Its protein product is CASSLSLTGSGEKLFF.

The J gene is TRBJ1-5, the V gene TRBV20-1, with 11 bases identical to TRBD1. Germline trimming cut 4 bases from V and 6 bases from J; bases unmatched to any gene: 5. Germline CDR1 is DFQATT and CDR2 is SNEGSKA (reference sequence). The CDR3 contains 14 residues. As DNA, the CDR3 is TGCAGTGCTACTATGGACAGGGGGCGTCAGCCCCAGCATTTT. Its translation is CSATMDRGRQPQHF.

Concerning this clonotype itself: A far larger clone is off by one base, so a read error is likely. The CDR3 is CASSNRDSSNYGYTF. CDR3 nucleotides: TGTGCCAGCAGCAACCGGGACAGCTCTAACTATGGCTACACCTTC. The chain is built from TRBV27 and TRBJ1-2; TRBD1 aligns across 7 bases. The germline CDR1 and CDR2 sequences are MNHEY and SMNVEV (reference sequence). The CDR3 has 15 residues. The junction had 7 bases not matched to a gene; V was cut back by 6 bases and J by 0 bases.

This clonotype was seen a few times. This may arise from a read error, as a much more abundant clone is one base away. The chain couples TRBV3-1 to TRBJ1-1; perhaps TRBD1 as D (5 bases). Per germline, CDR1 LGHDT and CDR2 YNNKEL (reference sequence). The CDR3 is 15 residues long. CDR3 residues: CASSPFQRGNTEASF. CDR3 nucleotides: TGTGCCAGCAGCCCCTTCCAGCGGGGGAACACTGAAGCTTCCTTT.

This clonotype was observed at least ten times. The chain has TRBV28 and TRBJ2-4; D might be TRBD1 (6 bases). Trimming pared 4 bases from V and 5 bases from J, leaving 24 bases between. CDR3 size: 18 residues. The germline V gene encodes CDR1 MDHEN and CDR2 SYDVKM. CDR3: CASSYPMTGPLKENIQYF. In DNA form, the CDR3 reads TGTGCCAGCAGTTATCCTATGACAGGCCCACTCAAAGAAAACATTCAGTACTTC.

This clonotype has a count of ten or more. The germline gene is not matched at one end of the junction; a read error may be the cause. The chain employs TRBV20-1 and TRBJ2-2; TRBD1 is a possible D gene (5 bases). This CDR3 has 15 residues. Germline loops: CDR1 DFQATT, CDR2 SNEGSKA (reference sequence). CDR3 in DNA: TGCAGTGCTCGAGACGGCAGGGTAATCAACGGGGAGCTGTTTTTT. This translates into CSARDGRVINGELFF.

This clonotype was recorded at least ten times. V and J are TRBV2 and TRBJ1-1, with D uncertain. Trimming took 5 bases from V and 0 from J, leaving 13 bases between them. Per the germline V gene, CDR1 is SNHLY and CDR2 is FYNNEI. CDR3 length: 15 amino acids. The CDR3 spells CASSREALMNTEAFF. In nucleotides, the CDR3 is TGTGCCAGCAGTCGCGAAGCCCTCATGAACACTGAAGCTTTCTTT.

The chain couples TRBV5-1 to TRBJ2-3; no definite D call. The J call may be faulty, since TRBJ2-7 better matches the DNA end. The CDR3 sequence is 13 residues long. CDR1 is SGHRS and CDR2 is YFSETQ in the germline V gene. CDR3 in DNA: TGCGCCAGCAGCTTTTCTGTCTCCTACGAGCAGTACTTC. It yields the protein CASSFSVSYEQYF.

The table lists this clonotype with many counts. The rearrangement uses TRBV12-3 or TRBV12-4 and TRBJ1-2; TRBD1 matches 9 bases. J gave up 3 bases and V 5 bases, and 10 bases lay outside the gene matches. The length of the CDR3 is 16 residues. CDR3 sequence (DNA): TGTGCCAGCAGTACTCTGACAGGGGGAATTGACTATGGCTACACCTTC. It codes for CASSTLTGGIDYGYTF.

At least ten counts were recorded for this clonotype. The J gene is TRBJ2-1, the V gene TRBV20-1; 8 nucleotides agree with TRBD2. The CDR3 is made up of 18 amino acids. Germline loops: CDR1 DFQATT, CDR2 SNEGSKA (reference sequence). Trimming took 6 bases from V and 0 from J; bases not matched to a gene: 16. The CDR3 nucleotides are TGCAGTGCATACACCAGGATAGCGGGGTCCCGCTCCTACAATGAGCAGTTCTTC. Protein: CSAYTRIAGSRSYNEQFF.

In its sample, this clonotype was seen many times. This sequence joins TRBV5-1 and TRBJ2-7, with D perhaps being TRBD1 or TRBD2 (6 bases each). The V end lost 0 bases, the J end lost 7 bases, and 17 bases lay between the germline ends. This CDR3 is 15 amino acids long. Germline values: CDR1 SGHRS, CDR2 YFSETQ. The CDR3 DNA reads TGCGCCAGCAGCTTGGACGGCAGCCGGGGGCGGGAGCAGTACTTC. Its translation: CASSLDGSRGREQYF.

This clonotype showed up many times. The J gene is TRBJ1-6, the V gene TRBV2; TRBD1 is a possible D gene (6 bases). The V and J ends lost 7 bases and 16 bases respectively, with 17 bases between them. The CDR3 extends over 12 amino acids. CDR1 SNHLY and CDR2 FYNNEI come from the germline V gene. In DNA, the CDR3 is TGTGCCAGCAATGACCGGGACACCCAGCTCCACTTT. The encoded protein is CASNDRDTQLHF.

The V call is TRBV6-2 or TRBV6-3, the J call TRBJ2-2; no definite D call. Trimming removed 7 bases from V and 3 bases from J, with 15 bases in between. The CDR3 runs to 15 residues. CDR1 is MNHEY and CDR2 is SVGEGT in the germline V gene. The CDR3 sequence is CASTFLGLYTGELFF. The CDR3, as DNA: TGTGCCAGCACCTTCTTGGGCCTATACACCGGGGAGCTGTTTTTT.

In this sample, this clonotype turned up many times. This sequence joins TRBV30 and TRBJ1-6; D uncertain. Germline lookup yields CDR1 GTSNPN and CDR2 SVGIG (reference sequence). The CDR3 covers 18 residues. V was pared by 0 bases and J by 2 bases, with 17 bases between. The CDR3 DNA sequence: TGTGCCTGGAGTGTACGTAGGCTAGCGACGGCCTATAATTCACCCCTCCACTTT. It encodes CAWSVRRLATAYNSPLHF.

In this sample, this clonotype turned up many times. The rearrangement links TRBV27 to TRBJ1-5; D ambiguous. The germline V and J ends were trimmed by 3 bases and 2 bases, with 11 bases remaining between them. CDR1 is MNHEY and CDR2 is SMNVEV in the germline V gene (reference sequence). The CDR3 spans 15 residues. CDR3 sequence (DNA): TGTGCCAGCAGTTTTTCGGGGTTCGGCAATCAGCCCCAGCATTTT. Translating gives CASSFSGFGNQPQHF.

This clonotype was seen repeatedly, ten times or more. The gene calls are TRBV2 and TRBJ2-7; 7 bases fit TRBD1. The germline gives CDR1 SNHLY, CDR2 FYNNEI. V lost 3 bases, J lost 9 bases, and 5 bases stayed unmatched. This CDR3 comprises 12 residues. The CDR3 sequence is CASSDRTGGQYF. CDR3 coding DNA: TGTGCCAGCAGTGATAGGACAGGAGGGCAGTACTTC.

This clonotype was seen ten or more times. J is TRBJ2-3 and V is TRBV12-3 or TRBV12-4, with a possible D match to TRBD2 (6 bases). The closer fit of TRBJ2-7 to the DNA end suggests the J call may be wrong. CDR3 length: 13 amino acids. The CDR3 region is CASSWGDYYEQYF. CDR3 coding DNA: TGTGCCAGCAGTTGGGGGGATTACTACGAGCAGTACTTC.

This clonotype was recorded many times. The V call is TRBV6-1, the J call TRBJ2-7, with D perhaps assigned TRBD1 or TRBD2 (5 bases each). The CDR3 extends over 14 amino acids. Germline values: CDR1 MNHNS, CDR2 SASEGT. Trimming removed 4 bases from V and 2 bases from J, with 12 bases in between. The CDR3 nucleotides read TGTGCCAGCAGTGCCGGGACGCATACCTACGAGCAGTACTTC. Its translation: CASSAGTHTYEQYF.

This clonotype came up many times. The chain has TRBV10-3 and TRBJ1-5; the D gene is possibly TRBD1 (5 bases). The CDR3 runs to 15 residues. CDR1 and CDR2 (germline): ENHRY, SYGVKD. V lost 10 bases and J 3 bases, leaving 19 bases between the germline ends. The CDR3 here is CATRTTGLPNQPQHF. The CDR3, as DNA: TGTGCCACAAGAACAACGGGACTGCCCAATCAGCCCCAGCATTTT.

The chain recombines TRBV12-3 or TRBV12-4 with TRBJ2-1; possible D gene TRBD2, 7 bases. CDR3 length equals 13 residues. V lost 6 bases and J lost 9, with 15 bases in between. The CDR3 coding sequence is TGTGCCAGCAGCCCTAAGAGGGGGGGTGAGCAGTTCTTC. Translated, it gives CASSPKRGGEQFF.

This clonotype showed up many times. This chain links TRBV2 with TRBJ1-5, with 9 nucleotides matching TRBD1. The CDR3 runs 13 residues. The V and J ends lost 4 bases and 8 bases, in that order; junction bases with no gene match: 3. The germline V gene encodes CDR1 SNHLY and CDR2 FYNNEI. CDR3 protein: CASSGTGDEPQHF. In DNA, the CDR3 is TGTGCCAGCAGTGGGACAGGGGATGAGCCCCAGCATTTT.

The rearrangement joins TRBV20-1 to TRBJ1-5; TRBD1 aligns across 9 bases. The V gene end was trimmed by 0 bases and the J gene end by 1 base; junction bases not matched to a gene: 4. Germline assignment: CDR1 DFQATT and CDR2 SNEGSKA (reference sequence). This CDR3 comprises 16 residues. The CDR3 region is CSAREAGTGSNQPQHF. The CDR3 DNA is TGCAGTGCTAGAGAGGCGGGGACAGGGAGCAATCAGCCCCAGCATTTT.

The chain joins TRBV20-1 to TRBJ2-1; tentative D call: TRBD2 (5 bases). Germline CDR1 DFQATT, CDR2 SNEGSKA (reference sequence). This CDR3 is 19 amino acids long. V lost 2 bases, J lost 7 bases, and 30 bases lay in between. The CDR3 here is CSARLTYGLAVSRENEQFF. The CDR3 DNA is TGCAGTGCTAGATTGACTTACGGACTTGCAGTGAGTCGGGAAAATGAGCAGTTCTTC.

There are many counts of this clonotype. The chain combines TRBV2 with TRBJ2-5; the D gene is possibly TRBD1 (5 bases). The CDR3 length is 13 residues. Trimming removed 4 bases at V and 1 base at J, with 7 bases between. Germline CDR1 SNHLY, CDR2 FYNNEI. The CDR3 nucleotides are TGTGCCAGCAGTGGACAGATCCAAGAGACCCAGTACTTC. Translated, it gives CASSGQIQETQYF.

In this sample, this clonotype turned up many times. This rearrangement joins TRBV30 to TRBJ2-2, with D perhaps being TRBD1 or TRBD2 (5 bases each). Germline assignment: CDR1 GTSNPN and CDR2 SVGIG (reference sequence). The CDR3 runs to 15 residues. V lost 2 bases, J lost 0 bases, and 10 bases lay in between. CDR3 in DNA: TGTGCCTGGAGTAAGGGACGGACGAACACCGGGGAGCTGTTTTTT. Encoded protein: CAWSKGRTNTGELFF. Based on the CDR3 plus reference TRBV30 and TRBJ2-2, the full variable domain is SQTIHQWPATLVQPVGSPLSLECTVEGTSNPNLYWYRQAAGRGLQLLFYSVGIGQISSEVPQNLSASRPQDRQFILSSKKLLLSDSGFYLCAWSKGRTNTGELFFGEGSRLTVL.

In its sample, this clonotype was seen a few times. The chain has TRBV27 and TRBJ2-7; the D gene is possibly TRBD1 (5 bases). There are 14 residues in the CDR3. CDR1 is MNHEY, CDR2 SMNVEV, per germline (reference sequence). Trimming removed 0 bases from V and 3 bases from J, with 9 bases in between. In DNA form, the CDR3 reads TGTGCCAGCAGTTTATCGCGCGACAGCTACGAGCAGTACTTC. The encoded protein is CASSLSRDSYEQYF.